The 28 T cell receptor beta chains in this list originate from one sample, sequenced in a study of radiotherapy plus CTLA-4 blockade in lung cancer. Measured with immunoSEQ multiplex PCR; TCRdb has only the in-frame clones, and not every one. This table holds approximately 98,000 clones, approximately 78% found once. The sample was peripheral blood, taken from a patient treated with radiotherapy plus ipilimumab. Source of these receptors: a human donor with non-small cell lung cancer who had a partial response to radiotherapy plus ipilimumab.

The chain links TRBV5-8 to TRBJ2-5, with TRBD2 matching 7 bases. The J segment lost 11 bases and the V segment lost 4 bases, leaving 11 bases of the junction unmatched. This CDR3 has 13 residues. CDR1 is SGHTS and CDR2 is YDEGEE in the germline V gene. The CDR3, as DNA: TGTGCCAGCAGCAGCGGGACTGCCCAAGAACAGTACTTC. The encoded protein is CASSSGTAQEQYF.

This chain connects TRBV19 to TRBJ2-5; TRBD2 agrees at 7 bases. V lost 1 base and J lost 4; bases outside the gene matches: 6. The length of the CDR3 is 15 residues. CDR1 and CDR2 from the germline V gene are LNHDA and SQIVND (reference sequence). The CDR3 bases are TGTGCCAGTAGTATAGGAGGGAGGGCTCGAGAGACCCAGTACTTC. Encoded protein: CASSIGGRARETQYF.

This chain connects TRBV28 to TRBJ1-4; 7 bases are a match to TRBD1. The germline V gene has CDR1 MDHEN and CDR2 SYDVKM. This CDR3 has 14 residues. J gave up 5 bases and V 4 bases, and 4 bases lay outside the gene matches. CDR3 region: CASSYGTANEKLFF. CDR3 bases: TGTGCCAGCAGTTATGGGACAGCGAATGAAAAACTGTTTTTT.

The CDR3 DNA reads TGTGCCAGCTCACCTCTCGGAGGGTCTCAGACTTACGAGCAGTACTTC. This codes for CASSPLGGSQTYEQYF. The V and J genes are TRBV18 and TRBJ2-7; weak D call: TRBD2 (6 bases). CDR3 length: 16 amino acids. The ends were cut back, 3 bases at V and 4 bases at J, with 19 bases in the middle. Germline values: CDR1 KGHSH, CDR2 LQKENI.

CDR3 DNA sequence: TGCGCCAGCAGACAGGCGGACGGGGAGCTGTTTTTT. Amino acids: CASRQADGELFF. The chain recombines TRBV5-1 with TRBJ2-2; D is possibly TRBD1 (5 bases). The CDR3 spans 12 residues. Deletions cut 5 bases from V and 7 bases from J, with 9 bases between. Germline lookup yields CDR1 SGHRS and CDR2 YFSETQ.

The chain employs TRBV10-2 and TRBJ1-4, with D perhaps TRBD1 (5 bases). Trimming took off 0 bases at V and 12 bases at J, with 14 bases between the two ends. The CDR3 runs 14 residues. Germline V lookup: CDR1 WSHSY, CDR2 SAAADI. CDR3 in DNA: TGCGCCAGCAGTGAGTCGATGGGAGGGGCGGAACTGTTTTTT. It specifies CASSESMGGAELFF.

In this sample, this clone turned up once. The rearrangement uses TRBV18 and TRBJ2-5; TRBD1 matches 7 bases. V was pared by 6 bases and J by 4 bases, with 5 bases of the junction left unmatched. Germline values: CDR1 KGHSH, CDR2 LQKENI. The CDR3 sequence is 13 residues long. CDR3 in DNA: TGTGCCAGCTCGGGACAGTCAGGAGAGACCCAGTACTTC. Translating it yields CASSGQSGETQYF.

The chain recombines TRBV6-1 with TRBJ2-1; D gene uncertain. The CDR3 consists of 11 residues. V lost 6 bases, J lost 7 bases, and 7 bases lay in between. Germline V lookup: CDR1 MNHNS, CDR2 SASEGT. The CDR3 DNA reads TGTGCCAGCAGGGGCATTAATGAGCAGTTCTTC. It yields the protein CASRGINEQFF.

The chain has TRBV4-1 and TRBJ2-1; D is uncertain. Germline CDR1 MGHRA, CDR2 YSYEKL. Trimming removed 0 bases from V and 9 bases from J, with 12 bases in between. The CDR3 is 14 amino acids. The CDR3 spells CASSQDHDQVEQFF. The DNA for the CDR3 is TGCGCCAGCAGCCAAGACCACGATCAGGTTGAGCAGTTCTTC.

This chain joins TRBV29-1 and TRBJ1-1; D remains ambiguous. V was clipped by 4 bases and J by 1 base, with 7 bases between them. The CDR3 is made up of 12 amino acids. Germline lookup yields CDR1 SQVTM and CDR2 ANQGSEA. The CDR3 nucleotides read TGCAGCGTTGTTCCCGGGAACACTGAAGCTTTCTTT. Protein product: CSVVPGNTEAFF. Using reference TRBV29-1 and TRBJ1-1 for the parts outside the CDR3, the full variable domain is SAVISQKPSRDICQRGTSLTIQCQVDSQVTMMFWYRQQPGQSLTLIATANQGSEATYESGFVIDKFPISRPNLTFSTLTVSNMSPEDSSIYLCSVVPGNTEAFFGQGTRLTVV.

CDR3 residues: CASSTGGRETQYF. CDR3 nucleotides: TGTGCCAGCAGTACAGGGGGGAGGGAGACCCAGTACTTC. The chain combines TRBV6-1 with TRBJ2-5, with 8 bases identical to TRBD1. CDR1 MNHNS and CDR2 SASEGT come from the germline V gene. V trimming: 5 bases; J trimming: 5 bases; junction bases outside the gene matches: 4. The CDR3 contains 13 residues.

The chain has TRBV6-6 and TRBJ1-5, with D possibly matching TRBD1 (6 bases). The germline V and J ends were trimmed by 3 bases and 4 bases, with 10 bases remaining between them. Germline CDR1 is MNHNY and CDR2 is SVGAGI (reference sequence). The CDR3 totals 14 residues. The CDR3 DNA is TGTGCCAGCAGTTATAACAGGGCGAATCAGCCCCAGCATTTT. Its translation is CASSYNRANQPQHF.

The chain uses TRBV9 and TRBJ2-2, with 11 bases that match TRBD2. Germline lookup yields CDR1 SGDLS and CDR2 YYNGEE. The CDR3 totals 16 residues. V lost 3 bases and J lost 4; bases outside the gene matches: 5. The CDR3 DNA reads TGTGCCAGCAGCGCCCAGGGACTAGCGGCCACCGGGGAGCTGTTTTTT. The encoded protein is CASSAQGLAATGELFF.

The CDR3, as DNA: TGCGCCAGCAGCTCCACAGTGGCTGAGCAGTTCTTC. Translating gives CASSSTVAEQFF. The chain is built from TRBV5-1 and TRBJ2-1; unclear D gene. The V end lost 3 bases, the J end lost 9 bases, and 10 bases lay between the germline ends. Germline CDR1 and CDR2: SGHRS and YFSETQ. The CDR3 extends over 12 amino acids.

This chain joins TRBV7-9 and TRBJ2-2; D unresolved. The CDR3 runs to 13 residues. Per the germline V gene, CDR1 is SEHNR and CDR2 is FQNEAQ (reference sequence). V shed 8 bases and J shed 7 bases, with 14 bases lying between them. This CDR3 is CASLGVSGGELFF. The CDR3 nucleotides are TGTGCCAGCCTTGGAGTTTCGGGCGGGGAGCTGTTTTTT.

V and J are TRBV25-1 and TRBJ1-3, with D possibly TRBD1 on 5 matching bases. The length of the CDR3 is 15 residues. Trimming left V 1 base short and J 1 base short, with 8 bases between. Germline lookup yields CDR1 MGHDK and CDR2 SYGVNS. CDR3 in DNA: TGTGCCAGCAGTGAATGGGGCAGTTCTGGAAACACCATATATTTT. Its protein product is CASSEWGSSGNTIYF.

V usage is TRBV6-4 and J usage is TRBJ1-2; no definite D call. Germline V gene sequence: CDR1 MRHNA, CDR2 SNTAGT. The ends were cut back, 5 bases at V and 4 bases at J, with 11 bases in the middle. This CDR3 has 13 amino acids. The CDR3 DNA follows: TGTGCCAGCAGTTCCGGGTTCATCTATGGCTACACCTTC. It yields the protein CASSSGFIYGYTF.

V usage is TRBV10-3 and J usage is TRBJ2-2; 12 nucleotides agree with TRBD2. This CDR3 has 13 residues. Germline values: CDR1 ENHRY, CDR2 SYGVKD. V was pared by 10 bases and J by 5 bases, with 2 bases of the junction left unmatched. The DNA for the CDR3 is TGTGCCACCGGACTAGCGGGAACCGGGGAGCTGTTTTTT. Protein: CATGLAGTGELFF.

A few counts support this clone. The chain carries TRBV6-6 and TRBJ2-7, with 10 bases matching TRBD2. After removal of 5 bases from V and 6 bases from J, the junction contained 7 bases not matched to a gene. The length of the CDR3 is 14 residues. Germline V gene lookup returns CDR1 MNHNY and CDR2 SVGAGI (reference sequence). Here the CDR3 reads CASSKLAGTGEQYF. The CDR3 bases are TGTGCCAGCAGTAAACTAGCGGGAACGGGCGAGCAGTACTTC.

V gene TRBV9 combines with J gene TRBJ2-3, with D maybe TRBD1 (6 bases). There are 15 residues in the CDR3. Deletions cut 0 bases from V and 3 bases from J, with 11 bases between. Germline V gene sequence: CDR1 SGDLS, CDR2 YYNGEE. CDR3 sequence reads: CASSVEQGRTDTQYF. The CDR3 DNA follows: TGTGCCAGCAGCGTAGAACAGGGTAGGACAGATACGCAGTATTTT.

This chain joins TRBV19 and TRBJ2-1; D is ambiguous. Trimming pared 2 bases from V and 1 base from J, leaving 21 bases between. Germline CDR1 reads LNHDA; CDR2 reads SQIVND (reference sequence). CDR3 length: 19 amino acids. This CDR3 is CASSIILRQRGSSYNEQFF. As DNA, the CDR3 is TGTGCCAGTAGTATAATCTTGCGCCAGAGAGGTAGTTCCTACAATGAGCAGTTCTTC. The full variable domain, in which reference TRBV19 and TRBJ2-1 provide the parts outside the CDR3, is DGGITQSPKYLFRKEGQNVTLSCEQNLNHDAMYWYRQDPGQGLRLIYYSQIVNDFQKGDIAEGYSVSREKKESFPLTVTSAQKNPTAFYLCASSIILRQRGSSYNEQFFGPGTRLTVL.

This rearrangement joins TRBV28 to TRBJ2-1; TRBD2 matches at 14 bases. Germline CDR1 and CDR2: MDHEN and SYDVKM. CDR3 length equals 15 residues. The V gene end was trimmed by 5 bases and the J gene end by 12 bases; junction bases not matched to a gene: 9. The CDR3 spells CASSPGTSGSLMQFF. CDR3 coding DNA: TGTGCCAGCAGTCCCGGGACTAGCGGGAGTCTTATGCAGTTCTTC.

This chain links TRBV28 with TRBJ1-1; D gene unclear. The CDR3 has 16 residues. V gave up 1 base and J gave up 7 bases, with 19 bases separating them. Germline CDR1 reads MDHEN; CDR2 reads SYDVKM. The CDR3 loop is CASSLSNAVQEGEAFF. The CDR3 DNA reads as TGTGCCAGCAGTTTATCCAATGCGGTTCAAGAGGGTGAAGCTTTCTTT.

This clone was seen just once. V usage is TRBV7-3 and J usage is TRBJ1-2; D is possibly TRBD1 (6 bases). Per the germline V gene, CDR1 is SGHTA and CDR2 is FQGTGA. The CDR3 has 14 amino acids. Trimming removed 0 bases at V and 3 bases at J, with 8 bases between. The DNA of the CDR3 is TGTGCCAGCAGCTTAACAGGGGGGGACTATGGCTACACCTTC. This sequence encodes CASSLTGGDYGYTF.

CDR3 DNA sequence: TGCGCCAGCAGCCCAACCGGGACAGCGAACACCGGGGAGCTGTTTTTT. Amino acid sequence: CASSPTGTANTGELFF. The chain combines TRBV5-1 with TRBJ2-2, with 7 bases identical to TRBD1. This CDR3 contains 16 residues. Germline V gives CDR1 SGHRS, CDR2 YFSETQ. Losses at the gene ends were 4 bases for V and 0 bases for J; bases not matched to a gene: 6.

V usage is TRBV28 and J usage is TRBJ2-2; 9 bases agree with TRBD2. The CDR3 loop spans 16 amino acids. From germline, CDR1 is MDHEN and CDR2 SYDVKM. Losses at the gene ends were 6 bases for V and 5 bases for J; bases not matched to a gene: 10. CDR3 nucleotides: TGTGCCAGCAGCTCCCCGGCTAGCGGGAAAACCGGGGAGCTGTTTTTT. Its translation: CASSSPASGKTGELFF.

The rearrangement uses TRBV28 and TRBJ2-7; 7 bases are shared with TRBD1. The CDR3 contains 13 residues. V was pared by 5 bases and J by 3 bases, with 4 bases of the junction left unmatched. Germline V gene sequence: CDR1 MDHEN, CDR2 SYDVKM. CDR3: CASSNRDSYEQYF. The CDR3 nucleotides read TGTGCCAGCAGTAACCGGGACAGCTACGAGCAGTACTTC.

V and J are TRBV19 and TRBJ1-1, with 7 bases that match TRBD1. Germline-derived CDR1 and CDR2 are LNHDA and SQIVND (reference sequence). Germline trimming cut 4 bases from V and 3 bases from J; bases unmatched to any gene: 8. This CDR3 has 15 residues. The CDR3 region is CASSTNRGSDTEAFF. CDR3 nucleotide sequence: TGTGCCAGTAGTACTAACAGGGGTAGCGACACTGAAGCTTTCTTT.